These 6 T cell receptor beta chains share one sample of origin, sequenced in a study of human T cells and chemical hapten exposure. TCRdb processed the RACE reads anew with MiXCR; each CDR3 protein has one entry. This table has roughly 92,000 distinct CDR3 sequences, 9.5% to 12% appearing once. The time point is: patch test 2, 6 weeks after DPC sensitization. Indicated treatment: therapeutic diphenylcyclopropenone sensitization with weekly scalp DPC. Material: whole blood, obtained in connection with sensitization to the hapten diphenylcyclopropenone (DPC). Receptor source: a woman between 35 and 50 years old with alopecia areata. Some clones in this sample may be carry-over from other donors' samples.

This chain connects TRBV6-2 or TRBV6-3 to TRBJ1-1; 7 positions match TRBD1. J lost 1 base, V lost 5 bases, and 4 bases had no gene match. This CDR3 has 14 residues. Germline loops: CDR1 MNHEY, CDR2 SVGEGT. The CDR3 sequence: CASSPQGRNTEAFF. CDR3 DNA: TGTGCCAGCAGTCCACAGGGGAGGAACACTGAAGCTTTCTTT.

The chain joins TRBV27 to TRBJ1-6; 9 positions match TRBD1. From germline, CDR1 is MNHEY and CDR2 SMNVEV (reference sequence). The CDR3 runs 17 residues. Unmatched junction bases numbered 11, after V lost 4 bases and J lost 7 bases. The CDR3 reads CASSSELGTGQNSPLHF. The CDR3 coding sequence is TGTGCCAGCAGTTCCGAACTCGGGACAGGGCAAAATTCACCCCTCCACTTT.

This clonotype showed up just a few times. The chain combines TRBV6-5 with TRBJ1-2; 7 nucleotides line up with TRBD1. Unmatched junction bases numbered 6, after V lost 5 bases and J lost 0 bases. CDR1 and CDR2 from the germline V gene are MNHEY and SVGAGI. This CDR3 has 15 amino acids. The CDR3 loop reads CASSPGTVANYGYTF. In DNA, the CDR3 is TGTGCCAGCAGTCCCGGGACAGTTGCTAACTATGGCTACACCTTC.

This clonotype was detected only a few times. It may be a read error: a sequence one base away is much more abundant. The rearrangement joins TRBV7-3 to TRBJ2-3; D is unresolved. This CDR3 contains 13 residues. Germline CDR1 reads SGHTA; CDR2 reads FQGTGA. V gave up 2 bases and J gave up 1 base, with 4 bases separating them. The chain's CDR3 is CASSLLGTDTQYF. The CDR3 DNA reads TGTGCCAGCAGCTTACTCGGCACAGATACGCAGTATTTT.

The chain combines TRBV30 with TRBJ1-5; TRBD1 might be the D (6 bases). V lost 5 bases, J lost 5 bases, and 10 bases lay in between. CDR3 length: 12 amino acids. The germline CDR1 and CDR2 sequences are GTSNPN and SVGIG (reference sequence). DNA for the CDR3: TGTGCCTGGGCTCCAGGGGATCAGCCCCAGCATTTT. Its translation: CAWAPGDQPQHF.

This chain joins TRBV6-1 and TRBJ2-2, with TRBD1 matching 7 bases. This CDR3 has 15 residues. Per the germline V gene, CDR1 is MNHNS and CDR2 is SASEGT. Trimming took 5 bases from V and 1 from J; bases not matched to a gene: 4. The DNA for the CDR3 is TGTGCCAGCAGTTGGGACAGACTGAACACCGGGGAGCTGTTTTTT. Translation gives CASSWDRLNTGELFF.